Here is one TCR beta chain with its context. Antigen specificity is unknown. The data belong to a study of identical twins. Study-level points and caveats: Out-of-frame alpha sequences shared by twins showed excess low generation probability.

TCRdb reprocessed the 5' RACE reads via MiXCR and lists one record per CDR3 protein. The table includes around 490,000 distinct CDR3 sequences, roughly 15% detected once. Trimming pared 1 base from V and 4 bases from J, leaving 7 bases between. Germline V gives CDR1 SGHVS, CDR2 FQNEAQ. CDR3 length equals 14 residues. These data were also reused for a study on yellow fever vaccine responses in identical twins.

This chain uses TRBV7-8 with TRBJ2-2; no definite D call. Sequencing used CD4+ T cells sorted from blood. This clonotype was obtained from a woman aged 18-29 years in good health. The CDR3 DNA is TGTGCCAGCAGCTTAGAGAGAGTCACCGGGGAGCTGTTTTTT. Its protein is CASSLERVTGELFF.